This is a list of T cell receptor beta chains from one sample in a study of blood T cell repertoires in COVID-19. Clones were read by immunoSEQ multiplex PCR, and TCRdb kept only the in-frame ones, dropping some. The sample contains about 170,000 clones, about 87% of which appear only once. The sequenced material came from peripheral blood. The receptors were sampled from a woman between 50 and 59 years old with acute or convalescent COVID-19. The CDR3 runs from the conserved cysteine through the conserved F or W. The D gene is left open where the match is weak. Rows give clone size only sometimes, using once, few, many, or a class for an expanded clone.

D gene: -
clone size: -
J gene: TRBJ2-1
V gene: TRBV4-1
CDR3 protein: CASSQDGGVEQFF
CDR3 DNA: TGCGCCAGCAGCCAAGACGGTGGTGTTGAGCAGTTCTTC

D gene: TRBD2
clone size: -
J gene: TRBJ2-7
V gene: TRBV4-3
CDR3 protein: CASSQDQSGGPGEQYF
CDR3 DNA: TGCGCCAGCAGCCAAGACCAGTCGGGAGGGCCGGGGGAGCAGTACTTC

D gene: TRBD1
clone size: -
J gene: TRBJ2-7
V gene: TRBV29-1
CDR3 protein: CSVGTGVGEQYF
CDR3 DNA: TGCAGCGTAGGGACAGGGGTTGGAGAGCAGTACTTC

D gene: -
clone size: -
J gene: TRBJ2-7
V gene: TRBV7-2
CDR3 protein: CASSLTRHSYEQYF
CDR3 DNA: TGTGCCAGCAGCTTGACTAGGCACTCCTACGAGCAGTACTTC

D gene: TRBD2
clone size: few
J gene: TRBJ2-7
V gene: TRBV13
CDR3 protein: CASRELAGGPIEQYF
CDR3 DNA: TGTGCCAGCAGGGAACTAGCGGGGGGGCCGATCGAGCAGTACTTC

D gene: -
clone size: -
J gene: TRBJ1-1
V gene: TRBV4-1
CDR3 protein: CASSQGRNLNTEAFF
CDR3 DNA: TGCGCCAGCAGCCAAGGGAGAAATCTGAACACTGAAGCTTTCTTT

D gene: -
clone size: -
J gene: TRBJ2-5
V gene: TRBV7-2
CDR3 protein: CASSPRRSQETQYF
CDR3 DNA: TGTGCCAGCAGCCCCAGACGGAGCCAAGAGACCCAGTACTTC

D gene: -
clone size: -
J gene: TRBJ2-6
V gene: TRBV27
CDR3 protein: CASSSPGLGSGANVLTF
CDR3 DNA: TGTGCCAGCAGTTCGCCCGGACTGGGGTCTGGGGCCAACGTCCTGACTTTC

D gene: -
clone size: few
J gene: TRBJ1-2
V gene: TRBV19
CDR3 protein: CATQTPSELYGYTF
CDR3 DNA: TGTGCCACCCAGACTCCTTCGGAGTTGTATGGCTACACCTTC

D gene: -
clone size: -
J gene: TRBJ1-2
V gene: TRBV27
CDR3 protein: CASSFGGAGGYTF
CDR3 DNA: TGTGCCAGCAGTTTTGGGGGGGCGGGAGGCTACACCTTC

D gene: -
clone size: -
J gene: TRBJ1-2
V gene: TRBV6-6
CDR3 protein: CASSPDILYGYTF
CDR3 DNA: TGTGCCAGCAGTCCGGACATCCTTTATGGCTACACCTTC

D gene: -
clone size: -
J gene: TRBJ2-7
V gene: TRBV2
CDR3 protein: CASSPFYEQYF
CDR3 DNA: TGTGCCAGCAGTCCCTTCTACGAGCAGTACTTC

D gene: -
clone size: -
J gene: TRBJ1-1
V gene: TRBV6-5
CDR3 protein: CASSPNSGTEAFF
CDR3 DNA: TGTGCCAGCAGCCCGAACTCCGGCACTGAAGCTTTCTTT

D gene: -
clone size: -
J gene: TRBJ1-2
V gene: TRBV13
CDR3 protein: CASSLLGGYGYTF
CDR3 DNA: TGTGCCAGCAGCTTACTGGGGGGTTATGGCTACACCTTC

D gene: -
clone size: -
J gene: TRBJ1-2
V gene: TRBV30
CDR3 protein: CAWRQGQGYTF
CDR3 DNA: TGTGCCTGGAGGCAGGGTCAAGGCTACACCTTC

D gene: TRBD1
clone size: -
J gene: TRBJ1-6
V gene: TRBV6-1
CDR3 protein: CASSESQGTGSPLHF
CDR3 DNA: TGTGCCAGCAGTGAATCTCAGGGGACAGGGTCACCCCTCCACTTT

D gene: -
clone size: once
J gene: TRBJ1-4
V gene: TRBV19
CDR3 protein: CASKRQGNEKLFF
CDR3 DNA: TGTGCCAGTAAAAGGCAGGGAAACGAAAAACTGTTTTTT

D gene: TRBD1
clone size: -
J gene: TRBJ1-5
V gene: TRBV19
CDR3 protein: CASSPPGQVNQPQHF
CDR3 DNA: TGTGCCAGTAGTCCCCCGGGACAGGTTAATCAGCCCCAGCATTTT

D gene: TRBD1
clone size: -
J gene: TRBJ1-1
V gene: TRBV3-1/TRBV3-2
CDR3 protein: CASSQGDRGHTEAFF
CDR3 DNA: TGTGCCAGCAGCCAAGGGGACAGGGGGCACACTGAAGCTTTCTTT

D gene: TRBD1
clone size: -
J gene: TRBJ1-5
V gene: TRBV30
CDR3 protein: CAWGDRSNQPQHF
CDR3 DNA: TGTGCCTGGGGGGACAGAAGCAATCAGCCCCAGCATTTT

D gene: -
clone size: -
J gene: TRBJ2-1
V gene: TRBV29-1
CDR3 protein: CSVFSGDQFF
CDR3 DNA: TGCAGCGTCTTTTCGGGAGATCAGTTCTTC

D gene: TRBD1
clone size: -
J gene: TRBJ1-6
V gene: TRBV2
CDR3 protein: CASRHRDRHSPLHF
CDR3 DNA: TGTGCCAGCAGACACCGGGACAGACATTCACCCCTCCACTTT

D gene: TRBD1
clone size: -
J gene: TRBJ1-5
V gene: TRBV10-3
CDR3 protein: CAISEPGQGNQPQHF
CDR3 DNA: TGTGCCATCAGTGAACCGGGACAGGGGAATCAGCCCCAGCATTTT

D gene: -
clone size: -
J gene: TRBJ1-2
V gene: TRBV18
CDR3 protein: CASAEGQGLYGYTF
CDR3 DNA: TGTGCCAGCGCCGAGGGCCAGGGGCTCTATGGCTACACCTTC

D gene: TRBD1
clone size: -
J gene: TRBJ1-1
V gene: TRBV18
CDR3 protein: CASSKLDRTNTEAFF
CDR3 DNA: TGTGCCAGCTCAAAACTGGACAGGACTAACACTGAAGCTTTCTTT

D gene: -
clone size: -
J gene: TRBJ2-3
V gene: TRBV15
CDR3 protein: CATSRARFTDTQYF
CDR3 DNA: TGTGCCACCAGCAGAGCGAGGTTCACAGATACGCAGTATTTT

D gene: TRBD1
clone size: -
J gene: TRBJ1-2
V gene: TRBV27
CDR3 protein: CASSSDRAGTARYGYTF
CDR3 DNA: TGTGCCAGCAGTTCTGACAGGGCGGGGACCGCACGCTATGGCTACACCTTC

D gene: TRBD1
clone size: -
J gene: TRBJ1-1
V gene: TRBV10-3
CDR3 protein: CAISGGSTGGVKPEAFF
CDR3 DNA: TGTGCCATCAGTGGGGGGTCCACAGGGGGCGTAAAACCTGAAGCTTTCTTT

D gene: -
clone size: -
J gene: TRBJ2-7
V gene: TRBV29-1
CDR3 protein: CSVEAGRSSYEQYF
CDR3 DNA: TGCAGCGTTGAGGCAGGGCGATCCTCCTACGAGCAGTACTTC

D gene: -
clone size: -
J gene: TRBJ1-1
V gene: TRBV5-1
CDR3 protein: CASSLDRVTEAFF
CDR3 DNA: TGCGCCAGCAGCTTGGACAGGGTCACTGAAGCTTTCTTT

D gene: TRBD2
clone size: -
J gene: TRBJ2-2
V gene: TRBV9
CDR3 protein: CASSVGPTSPGELFF
CDR3 DNA: TGTGCCAGCAGCGTAGGTCCGACTAGCCCCGGGGAGCTGTTTTTT